The 28 T cell receptor beta chains given below trace back to one sample, sequenced in a study of human versus mouse CDR3 diversity and MHC coevolution. The repertoire was sequenced with immunoSEQ multiplex PCR; TCRdb's copy has only in-frame clones and lacks some. The sample holds 45,000 to 75,000 clones; around 94% are singletons and the top ten take approximately 19%. The source material was naive CD4+ T cells from blood. This sample's subset: CD45RO-negative CD62L-positive naive CD4 T cells. Receptors originate from a person in their sixties or seventies in good health.

The count of this clone is one. The chain carries TRBV28 and TRBJ2-2; 7 bases agree with TRBD1. Germline CDR1 MDHEN, CDR2 SYDVKM. The CDR3 extends over 14 amino acids. V lost 3 bases to trimming and J lost 4 bases; unmatched junction nucleotides: 2. CDR3 loop: CASSFGTATGELFF. The CDR3 nucleotides read TGTGCCAGCAGTTTCGGGACAGCCACCGGGGAGCTGTTTTTT. Full variable domain (missing parts from reference TRBV28 and TRBJ2-2): DVKVTQSSRYLVKRTGEKVFLECVQDMDHENMFWYRQDPGLGLRLIYFSYDVKMKEKGDIPEGYSVSREKKERFSLILESASTNQTSMYLCASSFGTATGELFFGEGSRLTVL.

This clone was recorded only once. The chain recombines TRBV19 with TRBJ2-2; tentatively, D is TRBD1 (5 bases). Per the germline V gene, CDR1 is LNHDA and CDR2 is SQIVND (reference sequence). This CDR3 is 13 amino acids long. V shed 4 bases and J shed 7 bases, with 10 bases lying between them. CDR3 in DNA: TGTGCCAGTAGTAGGGGCACGGGCGGGGAGCTGTTTTTT. It yields the protein CASSRGTGGELFF. Variable domain in full (rest from reference TRBV19 and TRBJ2-2): DGGITQSPKYLFRKEGQNVTLSCEQNLNHDAMYWYRQDPGQGLRLIYYSQIVNDFQKGDIAEGYSVSREKKESFPLTVTSAQKNPTAFYLCASSRGTGGELFFGEGSRLTVL.

The chain couples TRBV7-3 to TRBJ2-7; D unclear. V was shortened by 3 bases and J by 3 bases, with 9 bases between the two germline ends. This CDR3 contains 13 residues. CDR1 and CDR2 from the germline V gene are SGHTA and FQGTGA. CDR3 in DNA: TGTGCCAGCAGCTTGGTTCCAGACTACGAGCAGTACTTC. Translation: CASSLVPDYEQYF.

The rearrangement joins TRBV7-6 to TRBJ2-3, with D unclear. Trimming shortened V by 1 base and J by 2 bases, and 7 bases separated the two germline ends. This CDR3 comprises 14 residues. Germline V CDR1 and CDR2: SGHVS, FNYEAQ. The DNA for the CDR3 is TGTGCCAGCAGCTTAGGTCCATCCACAGATACGCAGTATTTT. It codes for CASSLGPSTDTQYF.

The V gene is TRBV11-2, the J gene TRBJ2-7; 11 bases agree with TRBD1. The trim removed 6 bases at V and 7 bases at J, leaving 8 bases unmatched. Germline CDR1 SGHAT, CDR2 FQNNGV. This CDR3 comprises 14 residues. The CDR3 coding sequence is TGTGCCAGCAGTCCGGACAGGGGGCTTCGAGAGCAGTACTTC. Protein sequence: CASSPDRGLREQYF.

The rearrangement links TRBV7-2 to TRBJ2-7, with D possibly being TRBD2 (6 bases). The germline gives CDR1 SGHTA, CDR2 FQGNSA. The length of the CDR3 is 15 residues. Trimming stripped 1 base from V and 4 bases from J, with 14 bases between. The CDR3 nucleotides are TGTGCCAGCAGCTTAGTTCACGGGAGTGGGTACGAGCAGTACTTC. Translating it yields CASSLVHGSGYEQYF.

V is TRBV6-1 and J is TRBJ2-4, with 13 nucleotides matching TRBD2. Germline CDR1 and CDR2: MNHNS and SASEGT. V shed 0 bases and J 8 bases; nucleotides not matched to a gene: 10. The CDR3 sequence is 18 residues long. CDR3 region: CASSEARTSGRAGDIQYF. The CDR3 coding sequence is TGTGCCAGCAGTGAAGCGAGAACTAGCGGGAGGGCTGGGGACATTCAGTACTTC.

The chain uses TRBV19 and TRBJ2-2; 8 positions agree with TRBD2. CDR1 and CDR2 (germline): LNHDA, SQIVND (reference sequence). The CDR3 runs 15 residues. V lost 2 bases and J lost 6; bases outside the gene matches: 5. The CDR3 nucleotides read TGTGCCAGTAGTATACAAGCGGGGGCGGCCGGGGAGCTGTTTTTT. Translation: CASSIQAGAAGELFF.

This clone was seen only once. The chain couples TRBV19 to TRBJ1-1; the D gene is possibly TRBD1 (6 bases). The CDR3 consists of 15 residues. Trimming removed 3 bases at V and 1 base at J, with 12 bases between. The germline V gene has CDR1 LNHDA and CDR2 SQIVND (reference sequence). The chain's CDR3 is CASSIDRWGNTEAFF. CDR3 sequence (DNA): TGTGCCAGTAGTATTGACAGGTGGGGGAACACTGAAGCTTTCTTT.

V is TRBV4-1 and J is TRBJ2-2, with D possibly TRBD2 on 5 matching bases. Trimming took off 3 bases at V and 0 bases at J, with 14 bases between the two ends. The CDR3 covers 17 residues. The germline CDR1 and CDR2 sequences are MGHRA and YSYEKL. CDR3 region: CASSQEIPGTNTGELFF. CDR3 nucleotides: TGCGCCAGCAGCCAGGAGATACCGGGAACGAACACCGGGGAGCTGTTTTTT.

The chain carries TRBV5-1 and TRBJ1-3; D unresolved. Trimming left V 0 bases short and J 0 bases short, with 4 bases between. The CDR3 contains 14 residues. Per germline, CDR1 SGHRS and CDR2 YFSETQ. CDR3 loop: CASSLDGSGNTIYF. The DNA of the CDR3 is TGCGCCAGCAGCTTGGACGGCTCTGGAAACACCATATATTTT.

The chain joins TRBV7-9 to TRBJ2-2, with D possibly matching TRBD2 (5 bases). CDR1 and CDR2 (germline): SEHNR, FQNEAQ (reference sequence). Trimming took 5 bases from V and 4 from J, leaving 14 bases between them. This CDR3 has 15 amino acids. CDR3 DNA sequence: TGTGCCAGCAGCCGCTCCGGAGGCTTCACCGGGGAGCTGTTTTTT. Translated: CASSRSGGFTGELFF.

The J gene is TRBJ2-5, the V gene TRBV5-1; TRBD1 is a possible D gene (6 bases). Germline values: CDR1 SGHRS, CDR2 YFSETQ. This CDR3 comprises 12 residues. V lost 2 bases and J 10 bases, leaving 12 bases between the germline ends. CDR3 residues: CASSFTGQDQYF. The DNA of the CDR3 is TGCGCCAGCAGCTTCACAGGGCAGGACCAGTACTTC. The variable domain in full, with the rest retrieved from reference TRBV5-1 and TRBJ2-5, is KAGVTQTPRYLIKTRGQQVTLSCSPISGHRSVSWYQQTPGQGLQFLFEYFSETQRNKGNFPGRFSGRQFSNSRSEMNVSTLELGDSALYLCASSFTGQDQYFGPGTRLLVL.

This clone occurred once. This chain links TRBV10-3 with TRBJ1-2, with D possibly TRBD1 on 6 matching bases. The germline gives CDR1 ENHRY, CDR2 SYGVKD. The CDR3 is 15 amino acids. Deletions cut 7 bases from V and 3 bases from J, with 18 bases between. The CDR3 sequence: CAITPTGGLDYGYTF. The DNA of the CDR3 is TGTGCCATCACCCCCACGGGGGGCCTAGACTATGGCTACACCTTC.

The rearrangement uses TRBV12-1 and TRBJ1-6; no DNA check was done on the table's D call, TRBD1. TRBV12-1 is given as a pseudogene. There are 15 residues in the CDR3. As DNA, the CDR3 is TGTGCCAGCAGCTTTGAAACAGGCAGGGGGTCACCCCTCCACTTT. This gives the protein CASSFETGRGSPLHF.

The rearrangement joins TRBV7-3 to TRBJ1-6; TRBD1 agrees at 7 bases. The germline gives CDR1 SGHTA, CDR2 FQGTGA. Unmatched junction bases numbered 12, after V lost 5 bases and J lost 5 bases. This CDR3 is built from 17 residues. This CDR3 reads CASSPLGGRDNNSPLHF. The CDR3 coding sequence is TGTGCCAGCAGCCCCTTAGGGGGCCGGGACAATAATTCACCCCTCCACTTT.

This clone has just one count. The chain has TRBV14 and TRBJ2-3; a possible D gene is TRBD1 (5 bases). In germline, CDR1 is SGHDN, CDR2 FVKESK. The V and J ends lost 1 base and 4 bases respectively, with 18 bases between them. The CDR3 is made up of 17 amino acids. In DNA, the CDR3 is TGTGCCAGCAGCCAAGTCTGGGGCCCTAACCGTCCAGATACGCAGTATTTT. This encodes CASSQVWGPNRPDTQYF. Complete variable domain (other parts from reference TRBV14 and TRBJ2-3): EAGVTQFPSHSVIEKGQTVTLRCDPISGHDNLYWYRRVMGKEIKFLLHFVKESKQDESGMPNNRFLAERTGGTYSTLKVQPAELEDSGVYFCASSQVWGPNRPDTQYFGPGTRLTVL.

The rearrangement links TRBV28 to TRBJ2-7, with D possibly TRBD2 on 6 matching bases. The CDR3 is made up of 14 amino acids. The germline V gene encodes CDR1 MDHEN and CDR2 SYDVKM. V lost 4 bases and J lost 8, with 18 bases in between. CDR3 bases: TGTGCCAGCAGTTCGTCTCTTCGGGGGATCCAGCAGTACTTC. Translating gives CASSSSLRGIQQYF. The variable domain in full, completed from reference TRBV28 and TRBJ2-7, reads DVKVTQSSRYLVKRTGEKVFLECVQDMDHENMFWYRQDPGLGLRLIYFSYDVKMKEKGDIPEGYSVSREKKERFSLILESASTNQTSMYLCASSSSLRGIQQYFGPGTRLTVT.

The J gene is TRBJ2-3, the V gene TRBV6-6; 9 bases line up with TRBD2. V shed 5 bases, J shed 4 bases, and the junction held 4 bases outside the gene matches. Germline CDR1 reads MNHNY; CDR2 reads SVGAGI (reference sequence). This CDR3 region has 14 residues. The CDR3 region has the DNA TGTGCCAGCAGTCTTAGCGGGAGCCCAGATACGCAGTATTTT. This sequence encodes CASSLSGSPDTQYF.

The CDR3 loop reads CASRVAGGGDTQYF. CDR3 DNA: TGTGCCAGCAGAGTAGCGGGCGGCGGGGATACGCAGTATTTT. The chain uses TRBV6-1 and TRBJ2-3; TRBD2 matches 7 bases. Germline loops: CDR1 MNHNS, CDR2 SASEGT. CDR3 length equals 14 residues. V lost 6 bases and J lost 6; bases outside the gene matches: 9.

The V gene is TRBV7-9, the J gene TRBJ2-7; D perhaps matches TRBD1 (5 bases). This CDR3 spans 14 amino acids. Germline CDR1 and CDR2: SEHNR and FQNEAQ (reference sequence). The V end lost 4 bases, the J end lost 2 bases, and 12 bases lay between the germline ends. As DNA, the CDR3 is TGTGCCAGCAGCTCCGACAGATCTACCTACGAGCAGTACTTC. This encodes CASSSDRSTYEQYF.

The chain's CDR3 is CAWRASSYNEQFF. The CDR3 DNA follows: TGTGCCTGGAGAGCTAGCTCCTACAATGAGCAGTTCTTC. The genes are TRBV30 and TRBJ2-1; D uncertain. The CDR3 is 13 amino acids. Germline assignment: CDR1 GTSNPN and CDR2 SVGIG (reference sequence). V was pared by 3 bases and J by 0 bases, with 6 bases between.

The chain is built from TRBV7-9 and TRBJ2-1, with D perhaps matching TRBD1 (6 bases). The CDR3 runs to 18 residues. Germline V gives CDR1 SEHNR, CDR2 FQNEAQ (reference sequence). Trimming pared 0 bases from V and 4 bases from J, leaving 19 bases between. CDR3 DNA: TGTGCCAGCAGCTTAGCCCCAGGGGACATACCGCATTACAATGAGCAGTTCTTC. It yields the protein CASSLAPGDIPHYNEQFF.

V and J are TRBV7-9 and TRBJ1-2, with TRBD1 matching over 8 bases. This CDR3 spans 14 amino acids. With V trimmed by 5 bases and J by 2 bases, 4 bases remained unmatched. CDR1 SEHNR and CDR2 FQNEAQ come from the germline V gene (reference sequence). CDR3 loop: CASSERQGNYGYTF. For the CDR3, the DNA is TGTGCCAGCAGCGAACGACAGGGGAACTATGGCTACACCTTC.

This clone has only one observation. This sequence joins TRBV5-8 and TRBJ1-1, with D possibly matching TRBD1 (6 bases). The CDR3 extends over 14 amino acids. The V end was cut by 4 bases, the J end by 0 bases, with 10 bases between. The germline V gene encodes CDR1 SGHTS and CDR2 YDEGEE. In nucleotides, the CDR3 is TGTGCCAGCAGCAGGACAGCCATGAACACTGAAGCTTTCTTT. Translated: CASSRTAMNTEAFF. Drawing the rest from reference TRBV5-8 and TRBJ1-1, the complete variable domain is EAGVTQSPTHLIKTRGQQATLRCSPISGHTSVYWYQQALGLGLQFLLWYDEGEERNRGNFPPRFSGRQFPNYSSELNVNALELEDSALYLCASSRTAMNTEAFFGQGTRLTVV.

The chain employs TRBV30 and TRBJ2-1; TRBD2 aligns across 8 bases. After removal of 1 base from V and 5 bases from J, the junction contained 1 base not matched to a gene. Germline CDR1 is GTSNPN and CDR2 is SVGIG (reference sequence). This CDR3 has 13 amino acids. The CDR3 loop reads CAWSGRGDNEQFF. The CDR3 nucleotides are TGTGCCTGGAGTGGGCGGGGGGACAATGAGCAGTTCTTC.

The chain links TRBV5-1 to TRBJ2-2; weak D call: TRBD2 (6 bases). There are 16 residues in the CDR3. Germline V gene data show CDR1 as SGHRS and CDR2 as YFSETQ. The V end lost 0 bases, the J end lost 0 bases, and 9 bases lay between the germline ends. The CDR3 region is CASSLVGGTNTGELFF. The CDR3 DNA is TGCGCCAGCAGCTTGGTGGGAGGCACGAACACCGGGGAGCTGTTTTTT.

This clone was seen a single time. The V and J genes are TRBV5-4 and TRBJ2-5; 9 bases line up with TRBD1. Trimming removed 4 bases from V and 2 bases from J; junction bases left unmatched: 3. The CDR3 has 14 amino acids. Germline CDR1 and CDR2: SGHNT and YYREEE (reference sequence). CDR3 amino acids: CASSLGQGQETQYF. In DNA form, the CDR3 reads TGTGCCAGCAGCCTTGGACAGGGGCAAGAGACCCAGTACTTC.